Described below is a single TCR beta chain sequence and its context. This CDR3 is built from 16 residues. V was trimmed by 1 base and J by 0 bases, leaving 10 bases between them. These data are taken from a study of CD8 T cells in Susac syndrome. TCR beta was sequenced from blood CD8+ and CD4+ T cells. Random hexamers served to reverse transcribe about 0.5 to 1 ug RNA. Amplification of TCR beta CDR3 used immunoSEQ multiplex PCR across 54 Vbeta and 13 Jbeta. TCRdb fed the immunoSEQ multiplex PCR reads into MiXCR, producing one record per CDR3 protein. The profile shows fewer than 85,000 distinct CDR3 sequences, about 95% of them singletons.

The source material was CD8+ T cells from PBMCs. The V gene is TRBV12-3 or TRBV12-4, the J gene TRBJ1-3; tentatively, D is TRBD1 (5 bases). The sequence was obtained from a human donor with multiple sclerosis. The CDR3 loop is CASSLGWGHSGNTIYF. In nucleotides, the CDR3 is TGTGCCAGCAGTTTAGGGTGGGGCCACTCTGGAAACACCATATATTTT.